The 22 T cell receptor beta chains listed next were all sequenced from one sample in a study of OX40 agonist ivuxolimab in advanced cancers. Produced via immunoSEQ multiplex PCR; TCRdb's table is partial and in-frame only. The table includes 60,000 to 95,000 clones, roughly 85% detected once. The sample here was CD4+ or CD8+ T cells sorted from blood, taken in a trial of the OX40 agonist ivuxolimab. The receptors shown here come from an adult with an advanced solid tumor such as melanoma, head and neck, liver or kidney cancer.

This rearrangement joins TRBV6-5 to TRBJ1-2; tentative D call: TRBD1 (5 bases). V gave up 5 bases and J gave up 7 bases, with 14 bases separating them. This CDR3 region has 13 residues. Germline-derived CDR1 and CDR2 are MNHEY and SVGAGI. CDR3 DNA sequence: TGTGCCAGCAGTCCAGAGGGGCGTGGTGGCTACACCTTC. Translated: CASSPEGRGGYTF.

The chain carries TRBV5-6 and TRBJ2-3; 8 nucleotides align to TRBD1. CDR3 length: 14 amino acids. Germline trimming cut 6 bases from V and 7 bases from J; bases unmatched to any gene: 10. CDR1 SGHDT and CDR2 YYEEEE come from the germline V gene. CDR3 sequence reads: CASTRTGRVNTQYF. The CDR3 bases are TGTGCCAGCACACGGACAGGGCGGGTAAATACGCAGTATTTT.

This clone came up once. The chain recombines TRBV2 with TRBJ1-3, with a weak D call TRBD1 (6 bases). CDR3 length equals 13 residues. Trimming removed 8 bases at V and 4 bases at J, with 12 bases between. Germline V gene lookup returns CDR1 SNHLY and CDR2 FYNNEI. This chain's CDR3 is CASHREVGNTIYF. The CDR3, as DNA: TGTGCCAGCCACAGGGAAGTCGGAAACACCATATATTTT.

CDR3: CASSHQRARGNTEAFF. The CDR3 nucleotides are TGCGCCAGCAGCCACCAGAGGGCACGGGGGAACACTGAAGCTTTCTTT. This chain joins TRBV4-1 and TRBJ1-1; D not resolved. This CDR3 spans 16 amino acids. In germline, CDR1 is MGHRA, CDR2 YSYEKL. Trimming took 3 bases from V and 1 from J, leaving 15 bases between them.

CDR3 nucleotides: TGTGCCAGCAGCCTCAGGGACACCAAGAAAGCTTTCTTT. This sequence encodes CASSLRDTKKAFF. The rearrangement joins TRBV7-2 to TRBJ1-1; D might be TRBD1 (6 bases). The CDR3 spans 13 residues. Germline V lookup: CDR1 SGHTA, CDR2 FQGNSA. Trimming stripped 5 bases from V and 9 bases from J, with 16 bases between.

This rearrangement joins TRBV5-1 to TRBJ2-3; 7 bases map to TRBD2. This CDR3 contains 14 residues. Trimming at V came to 4 bases and at J to 1 base, leaving 3 bases not matched to a gene. Germline V gene sequence: CDR1 SGHRS, CDR2 YFSETQ. The CDR3 DNA reads as TGCGCCAGCAGCCCTGGGGGGGGCACAGATACGCAGTATTTT. Amino acids: CASSPGGGTDTQYF.

The genes are TRBV6-5 and TRBJ1-2; unclear D gene. The CDR3 has 13 amino acids. Germline V gene data show CDR1 as MNHEY and CDR2 as SVGAGI. Trimming took 0 bases from V and 6 from J, leaving 8 bases between them. CDR3 DNA: TGTGCCAGCAGTTACTCGCAGGCCCATGGCTACACCTTC. This gives the protein CASSYSQAHGYTF.

J is TRBJ2-5 and V is TRBV7-9, with 8 bases identical to TRBD2. Germline loops: CDR1 SEHNR, CDR2 FQNEAQ (reference sequence). This CDR3 is built from 16 residues. J was trimmed by 2 bases and V by 5 bases; bases with no gene match: 10. The CDR3 is CASSPGSSGEQETQYF. CDR3 bases: TGTGCCAGCAGCCCGGGGAGTAGCGGGGAACAAGAGACCCAGTACTTC.

The chain links TRBV5-1 to TRBJ1-1, with a weak D call TRBD1 (6 bases). The CDR3 spans 14 residues. V was trimmed by 3 bases and J by 1 base, leaving 10 bases between them. Per germline, CDR1 SGHRS and CDR2 YFSETQ. CDR3 protein: CASSWDTSNTEAFF. Here the CDR3 DNA reads TGCGCCAGCAGCTGGGACACCTCGAACACTGAAGCTTTCTTT.

This clone is a singleton in its sample. The gene calls are TRBV12-5 and TRBJ2-1, with D perhaps TRBD2 (6 bases). The V end was cut by 2 bases, the J end by 5 bases, with 13 bases between. The CDR3 loop spans 15 amino acids. CDR1 LGHNT and CDR2 FRNRAP come from the germline V gene. The CDR3 sequence: CASGLLRGGHNEQFF. CDR3 nucleotides: TGTGCTAGTGGTTTGTTGCGGGGAGGCCACAATGAGCAGTTCTTC.

V is TRBV20-1 and J is TRBJ2-5, with D perhaps matching TRBD1 or TRBD2 (5 bases each). V lost 3 bases and J 5 bases, leaving 7 bases between the germline ends. Per germline, CDR1 DFQATT and CDR2 SNEGSKA (reference sequence). The CDR3 runs 11 residues. CDR3: CSARWGETQYF. CDR3 nucleotide sequence: TGCAGTGCTAGGTGGGGGGAGACCCAGTACTTC.

This chain uses TRBV28 with TRBJ2-7, with TRBD1 as a possible D gene (6 bases). The V end was cut by 6 bases, the J end by 0 bases, with 12 bases between. CDR3 size: 14 residues. Germline V gene sequence: CDR1 MDHEN, CDR2 SYDVKM. CDR3 loop: CASSTQGSSYEQYF. CDR3 nucleotide sequence: TGTGCCAGCAGCACGCAGGGGAGCTCCTACGAGCAGTACTTC.

This chain links TRBV9 with TRBJ1-3; D is unresolved. Germline V gene data show CDR1 as SGDLS and CDR2 as YYNGEE. There are 14 residues in the CDR3. Trimming shortened V by 4 bases and J by 0 bases, and 8 bases separated the two germline ends. CDR3 nucleotides: TGTGCCAGCAGCAAACGGTTCTCTGGAAACACCATATATTTT. It yields the protein CASSKRFSGNTIYF.

The chain combines TRBV4-1 with TRBJ1-5, with a tentative D call TRBD1 (5 bases). The CDR3 runs 16 residues. Germline assignment: CDR1 MGHRA and CDR2 YSYEKL. Trimming removed 0 bases from V and 2 bases from J, with 11 bases in between. The CDR3 DNA sequence: TGCGCCAGCAGCCAAGAAGTTCGGGGCGGCAATCAGCCCCAGCATTTT. Residues: CASSQEVRGGNQPQHF.

CDR3 amino acids: CASSLADGSYEQYF. As DNA, the CDR3 is TGTGCCAGCAGCTTAGCGGACGGCTCCTACGAGCAGTACTTC. The chain employs TRBV7-2 and TRBJ2-7; D remains ambiguous. The CDR3 runs to 14 residues. Germline V gene lookup returns CDR1 SGHTA and CDR2 FQGNSA. Trimming pared 0 bases from V and 0 bases from J, leaving 6 bases between.

The rearrangement joins TRBV6-4 to TRBJ2-1; 11 bases align to TRBD2. Losses at the gene ends were 6 bases for V and 5 bases for J; bases not matched to a gene: 6. CDR3 size: 15 residues. Per germline, CDR1 MRHNA and CDR2 SNTAGT. The CDR3 loop reads CASSAGTSGNNEQFF. The CDR3 DNA follows: TGTGCCAGCAGCGCCGGGACTAGCGGCAACAATGAGCAGTTCTTC.

V and J are TRBV5-1 and TRBJ2-2; unclear D gene. Germline values: CDR1 SGHRS, CDR2 YFSETQ. V was clipped by 1 base and J by 6 bases, with 13 bases between them. This CDR3 is built from 15 residues. The CDR3 DNA reads as TGCGCCAGCAGCTTGAGGCTTGGGTCCCCCGGGGAGCTGTTTTTT. This gives the protein CASSLRLGSPGELFF.

Written as DNA, the CDR3 is TGTGCCAGCAGCCTACGGGGACAGGGGGGTTCCTACGAGCAGTACTTC. Translated, it gives CASSLRGQGGSYEQYF. This chain connects TRBV7-2 to TRBJ2-7, with 11 bases aligning to TRBD1. CDR1 SGHTA and CDR2 FQGNSA come from the germline V gene. The V gene end was trimmed by 5 bases and the J gene end by 1 base; junction bases not matched to a gene: 7. This CDR3 is built from 16 residues.

The V gene is TRBV9, the J gene TRBJ2-3; 7 nucleotides match TRBD1. Germline-derived CDR1 and CDR2 are SGDLS and YYNGEE. Losses at the gene ends were 0 bases for V and 10 bases for J; bases not matched to a gene: 11. CDR3 length: 15 residues. The CDR3 loop is CASSVGTGPSYPQYF. The CDR3 coding sequence is TGTGCCAGCAGCGTAGGGACAGGCCCTTCCTATCCGCAGTATTTT.

The chain employs TRBV2 and TRBJ1-1; D is undetermined. Per germline, CDR1 SNHLY and CDR2 FYNNEI. Trimming shortened V by 7 bases and J by 2 bases, and 8 bases separated the two germline ends. The CDR3 consists of 12 residues. This CDR3 reads CASMEKNTEAFF. The CDR3 DNA follows: TGTGCCAGCATGGAGAAAAACACTGAAGCTTTCTTT.

This clone was counted only a few times. The rearrangement joins TRBV6-1 to TRBJ2-2, with 9 bases that match TRBD2. Trimming took 6 bases from V and 4 from J; bases not matched to a gene: 6. Germline V CDR1 and CDR2: MNHNS, SASEGT. The length of the CDR3 is 15 residues. The CDR3: CASSPGLASTGELFF. CDR3 nucleotides: TGTGCCAGCAGCCCGGGACTAGCCTCCACCGGGGAGCTGTTTTTT.

The rearrangement uses TRBV7-8 and TRBJ2-5; 9 nucleotides match TRBD1. V lost 5 bases, J lost 4 bases, and 11 bases stayed unmatched. Germline V gene data show CDR1 as SGHVS and CDR2 as FQNEAQ. This CDR3 is 16 amino acids long. CDR3 region: CASSVTGTGRGETQYF. Written as DNA, the CDR3 is TGTGCCAGCAGCGTCACCGGGACAGGGAGGGGAGAGACCCAGTACTTC.